This T cell receptor (beta chain) was documented in a study of T cells after yellow fever vaccination. Study results and limitations: There was a small share of clonotypes that showed up in both the CD4 and CD8 compartments. The study found a weaker secondary response that peaked faster, day 5 versus 15. Among primary-vaccination clones, most reappeared after the booster, at almost 98% for CD4 and around 90% for CD8.

Of note for this clonotype: Its antigen is unidentified.

UMIs were added to TCR cDNA along with a universal primer site when it was made by 5'RACE template switching. TCRdb fed the 5' RACE reads into MiXCR, producing one record per CDR3 protein. This table has about 430,000 distinct CDR3 sequences, 18% appearing once. Sequences were derived from PBMCs, sampled before the yellow fever booster vaccination. The sequence was obtained from a man aged 18 to 35 who received the YFV17D yellow fever vaccine.

The CDR3 DNA follows: TGCGCCAGCAGCTTCGGAGGGGTGAACACTGAAGCTTTCTTT. Its translation: CASSFGGVNTEAFF. The chain is built from TRBV5-1 and TRBJ1-1, with a tentative D call TRBD1 (5 bases). Trimming left V 2 bases short and J 0 bases short, with 8 bases between. The CDR3 length is 14 residues. CDR1 is SGHRS and CDR2 is YFSETQ in the germline V gene.